Listed below are T cell receptor beta chains from one sample, sequenced in a study of shared clonotypes between healthy human individuals. TCRdb's table, derived via immunoSEQ multiplex PCR, lists solely in-frame clones and lacks some. The sample records millions of clones, 85% to 95% being singletons. The material sequenced was naive CD8+ T cells from PBMCs. These receptor sequences come from a man between 18 and 29 years old in good health. Some clones in this sample may be carry-over from other donors' samples. CDR3s include the opening cysteine and the closing phenylalanine or tryptophan. The order of the fields is J gene, clone size, D gene, V gene, CDR3 DNA, CDR3 protein. A D gene is named only where the DNA matches it firmly. Rows may omit the clone size; those that give it use once, few, many or a size class.

>TRBJ1-1|NA|NA|TRBV5-4
TGTGCCAGCAGCAAAAGCCTACAGGGCCGGGGCACTGAAGCTTTCTTT
CASSKSLQGRGTEAFF
>TRBJ2-1|NA|TRBD2|TRBV7-2
TGTGCCAGCAGCTTCCGACTAGCGGGAGTCTATGAGCAGTTCTTC
CASSFRLAGVYEQFF
>TRBJ2-1|NA|TRBD2|TRBV4-3
TGCGCCAGCAGCCAAGATCGACTAGCGGGAGGGAGGAATGAGCAGTTCTTC
CASSQDRLAGGRNEQFF
>TRBJ2-7|NA|NA|TRBV5-4
TGTGCCAGCAGCTTGGTTGTCCCTAACCCCTACGAGCAGTACTTC
CASSLVVPNPYEQYF
>TRBJ1-2|NA|NA|TRBV6-6
TGTGCCAGCAGTTACTCAGAGGGATCGAGCTATGGCTACACCTTC
CASSYSEGSSYGYTF
>TRBJ1-3|NA|NA|TRBV28
TGTGCCAGCAGTCACAGGGGAAACACCATATATTTT
CASSHRGNTIYF
>TRBJ2-1|NA|TRBD2|TRBV9
TGTGCCAGCAGCCCCGGGGGGAGCTCCTACAATGAGCAGTTCTTC
CASSPGGSSYNEQFF
>TRBJ2-3|NA|TRBD2|TRBV10-1
TGCGCCAGCAGTGACCCAGCGGCGGGAGTGAGGACAGATACGCAGTATTTT
CASSDPAAGVRTDTQYF
>TRBJ2-7|NA|NA|TRBV29-1
TGCAGCGTTGAAGGGGGGCCTAGCCAACCAATCTCCTACGAGCAGTACTTC
CSVEGGPSQPISYEQYF
>TRBJ1-3|NA|NA|TRBV28
TGTGCCAGCACCCCCTTTGCCAGCTCTGGAAACACCATATATTTT
CASTPFASSGNTIYF
>TRBJ1-1|NA|NA|TRBV9
TGTGCCAGCAGCGTAGGAGGAAGCGGAATGAACACTGAAGCTTTCTTT
CASSVGGSGMNTEAFF
>TRBJ1-1|NA|NA|TRBV10-3
TGTGCCATCAGTAAAAAGGGGGGCGCAAGGAGTACTGAAGCTTTCTTT
CAISKKGGARSTEAFF
>TRBJ1-5|NA|TRBD1|TRBV2
TGTGCCAGCAGTGAAGGGACAGGGGAGGCCCAGCATTTT
CASSEGTGEAQHF
>TRBJ2-1|NA|NA|TRBV11-3
TGTGCCAGCAGCAGCCGGGACGGCTACAATGAGCAGTTCTTC
CASSSRDGYNEQFF
>TRBJ1-1|NA|NA|TRBV27
TGTGCCAGCAGGGAGGCCTTTTTCACTGAAGCTTTCTTT
CASREAFFTEAFF
>TRBJ2-7|NA|TRBD1|TRBV5-6
TGTGCCAGCAGCTTGGATGGGCAGGGGGCCGACGAGCAGTACTTC
CASSLDGQGADEQYF
>TRBJ2-1|once|TRBD1|TRBV2
TGTGCCAGCAGTGAAGACAGGGGGTCCTACAATGAGCAGTTCTTC
CASSEDRGSYNEQFF